One sample yielded the 26 T cell receptor beta chains listed below, sequenced in a study of cytomegalovirus exposure and HLA in healthy donors. The primer mix had 60 Vbeta and 13 Jbeta primers. Profiled with immunoSEQ multiplex PCR; TCRdb holds only in-frame clones, not every one. The profile covers approximately 85,000 clones, with 72% appearing a single time and 11% taken by the ten largest. Sequenced material: PBMCs. These receptors all stem from a woman aged 40 to 55 in good health and CMV-seropositive.

The rearrangement joins TRBV11-2 to TRBJ2-2; 8 nucleotides line up with TRBD1. CDR1 is SGHAT and CDR2 is FQNNGV in the germline V gene. J lost 1 base, V lost 4 bases, and 2 bases had no gene match. The CDR3 contains 15 residues. The CDR3 DNA reads TGTGCCAGCAGCTCCGGGACAGGGAACACCGGGGAGCTGTTTTTT. Protein: CASSSGTGNTGELFF.

This clone was seen a few times. This sequence joins TRBV5-1 and TRBJ2-1; 11 bases align to TRBD2. The trim removed 7 bases at V and 4 bases at J, leaving 7 bases unmatched. The CDR3 has 15 residues. The germline gives CDR1 SGHRS, CDR2 YFSETQ. The CDR3 DNA follows: TGCGCCAGCGGAGGGACTAGCGGATCATACAATGAGCAGTTCTTC. The encoded protein is CASGGTSGSYNEQFF.

The rearrangement joins TRBV4-2 to TRBJ2-1; the match to TRBD2 covers 8 bases. The CDR3 sequence is 17 residues long. CDR1 and CDR2 from the germline V gene are LGHNA and YNFKEQ. The junction had 7 bases not matched to a gene; V was cut back by 0 bases and J by 3 bases. Here the CDR3 DNA reads TGTGCCAGCAGCCAAGAATCGGGGGGGAACCTCTACAATGAGCAGTTCTTC. Its translation: CASSQESGGNLYNEQFF.

The rearrangement uses TRBV6-1 and TRBJ1-1, with D possibly TRBD1 on 5 matching bases. There are 17 residues in the CDR3. CDR1 is MNHNS, CDR2 SASEGT, per germline. V was trimmed by 0 bases and J by 0 bases, leaving 14 bases between them. The CDR3 sequence: CASSEAAGRVMNTEAFF. Here the CDR3 DNA reads TGTGCCAGCAGTGAAGCAGCAGGCAGGGTCATGAACACTGAAGCTTTCTTT.

The chain couples TRBV30 to TRBJ1-1; a possible D gene is TRBD1 (6 bases). The CDR3 runs 14 residues. The V gene's germline CDR1 is GTSNPN and CDR2 SVGIG (reference sequence). Trimming cost V 1 base and J 1 base, with 10 bases left between them. The CDR3 sequence: CAWSAGAANTEAFF. Written as DNA, the CDR3 is TGTGCCTGGAGTGCAGGGGCGGCGAACACTGAAGCTTTCTTT.

Ten or more counts support this clone. Other DNA sequences in the same sample also yield this CDR3. The chain links TRBV9 to TRBJ1-6, with a tentative D call TRBD1 (6 bases). Looked up from germline, CDR1 is SGDLS and CDR2 is YYNGEE. Trimming shortened V by 2 bases and J by 9 bases, and 12 bases separated the two germline ends. The CDR3 has 14 residues. CDR3 sequence: CASSVGTGSSPLHF. The CDR3 region has the DNA TGTGCCAGCAGCGTTGGTACAGGGAGTTCACCCCTCCACTTT.

The chain joins TRBV23-1 to TRBJ2-1, with TRBD1 identical over 8 bases. TRBV23-1 is an ORF, and what it does is uncertain. Losses at the gene ends were 8 bases for V and 15 bases for J; bases not matched to a gene: 12. The CDR3 extends over 12 amino acids. CDR3 amino acids: CASPPGTGGRFF. CDR3 nucleotides: TGCGCCAGCCCCCCCGGGACAGGAGGTCGGTTCTTC.

The chain employs TRBV28 and TRBJ2-3; TRBD1 matches 7 bases. The trim removed 5 bases at V and 9 bases at J, leaving 5 bases unmatched. The length of the CDR3 is 12 residues. The germline V gene has CDR1 MDHEN and CDR2 SYDVKM. CDR3 nucleotide sequence: TGTGCCAGCAGTCCGCCGACAGGGACGCAGTATTTT. Its protein product is CASSPPTGTQYF.

A note on this clone: Compared with germline, one end of the junction differs, possibly owing to a read error. This chain uses TRBV30 with TRBJ2-5, with 7 bases identical to TRBD1. The CDR3 contains 14 residues. Per germline, CDR1 GTSNPN and CDR2 SVGIG (reference sequence). CDR3 sequence (DNA): TGTACCTGGCTGGCCGACAGGGTACGGGAGACCCAGTACTTC. The encoded protein is CTWLADRVRETQYF.

This chain uses TRBV30 with TRBJ2-3, with D unclear. This CDR3 spans 11 amino acids. V lost 4 bases and J lost 4, with 6 bases in between. CDR1 and CDR2 from the germline V gene are GTSNPN and SVGIG (reference sequence). CDR3 sequence reads: CAWTLSDTQYF. The CDR3 region has the DNA TGTGCCTGGACCCTTTCAGATACGCAGTATTTT.

This rearrangement joins TRBV29-1 to TRBJ2-5; 9 bases fit TRBD1. After removal of 6 bases from V and 4 bases from J, the junction contained 6 bases not matched to a gene. The germline gives CDR1 SQVTM, CDR2 ANQGSEA. The CDR3 totals 13 residues. The chain's CDR3 is CSVVRTGVETQYF. The CDR3 coding sequence is TGCAGCGTCGTTCGGACAGGGGTAGAGACCCAGTACTTC. The variable domain in full, completed from reference TRBV29-1 and TRBJ2-5, reads SAVISQKPSRDICQRGTSLTIQCQVDSQVTMMFWYRQQPGQSLTLIATANQGSEATYESGFVIDKFPISRPNLTFSTLTVSNMSPEDSSIYLCSVVRTGVETQYFGPGTRLLVL.

The count of this clone is one. The CDR3 DNA follows: TGCGCCAGCAGCACGGGGACACTAGTTAACACCGGGGAGCTGTTTTTT. Protein sequence: CASSTGTLVNTGELFF. This rearrangement joins TRBV5-1 to TRBJ2-2; D is perhaps TRBD1 (6 bases). Trimming removed 4 bases at V and 2 bases at J, with 15 bases between. CDR3 length: 16 residues. In germline, CDR1 is SGHRS, CDR2 YFSETQ.

The rearrangement uses TRBV6-6 and TRBJ1-4; 8 bases align to TRBD1. The germline CDR1 and CDR2 sequences are MNHNY and SVGAGI (reference sequence). V lost 0 bases, J lost 5 bases, and 2 bases stayed unmatched. The CDR3 consists of 15 residues. The CDR3: CASSYSGTGNEKLFF. Here the CDR3 DNA reads TGTGCCAGCAGTTACTCAGGGACAGGCAATGAAAAACTGTTTTTT.

This clone has only one observation. The CDR3 here is CASSQNLAVSTDTQYF. CDR3 DNA sequence: TGTGCCAGCAGCCAAAACCTAGCGGTTAGCACAGATACGCAGTATTTT. The J gene is TRBJ2-3, the V gene TRBV16; 7 bases fit TRBD2. CDR3 length: 16 residues. Germline V CDR1 and CDR2: KGHSY, FQNENV. The trim removed 2 bases at V and 0 bases at J, leaving 5 bases unmatched.

The chain employs TRBV9 and TRBJ1-1, with 7 bases that match TRBD1. The CDR3 is 17 residues long. Germline CDR1 SGDLS, CDR2 YYNGEE. Trimming cost V 3 bases and J 4 bases; bases outside gene matches: 15. CDR3 residues: CASSDKGLGTDGTEAFF. CDR3 sequence (DNA): TGTGCCAGCAGCGACAAAGGGTTGGGGACAGACGGCACTGAAGCTTTCTTT.

This chain connects TRBV6-4 to TRBJ2-1, with a weak D call TRBD1 (5 bases). The V end lost 2 bases, the J end lost 4 bases, and 12 bases lay between the germline ends. The CDR3 totals 15 residues. CDR1 and CDR2 (germline): MRHNA, SNTAGT. The CDR3 reads CASSDAEQDYNEQFF. The CDR3 DNA sequence: TGTGCCAGCAGTGACGCTGAACAGGATTACAATGAGCAGTTCTTC.

This clone was recorded once. The V call is TRBV4-3, the J call TRBJ1-3; the D gene is possibly TRBD1 (6 bases). The CDR3 runs to 14 residues. Trimming left V 5 bases short and J 3 bases short, with 11 bases between. Germline V CDR1 and CDR2: LGHNA, YSLEER. CDR3 in amino acids: CASSTDSGGNTIYF. The DNA for the CDR3 is TGCGCCAGCAGCACGGACAGTGGTGGAAACACCATATATTTT.

The chain links TRBV6-5 to TRBJ1-1; D unclear. Trimming left V 4 bases short and J 0 bases short, with 6 bases between. The CDR3 covers 13 residues. CDR1 is MNHEY, CDR2 SVGAGI, per germline. CDR3 amino acids: CASSSRLNTEAFF. The CDR3 DNA follows: TGTGCCAGCAGTTCTAGGTTGAACACTGAAGCTTTCTTT.

The V gene is TRBV18, the J gene TRBJ2-1; TRBD2 matches at 8 bases. The CDR3 totals 14 residues. Germline CDR1 and CDR2: KGHSH and LQKENI. After removal of 0 bases from V and 6 bases from J, the junction contained 1 base not matched to a gene. Here the CDR3 DNA reads TGTGCCAGCTCACCACCGGCGGGGGGCAATGAGCAGTTCTTC. Translation gives CASSPPAGGNEQFF.

The rearrangement uses TRBV10-1 and TRBJ2-7; possible D gene TRBD1, 6 bases. CDR1 is WNHNN, CDR2 SYGVQD, per germline (reference sequence). Trimming took off 9 bases at V and 0 bases at J, with 21 bases between the two ends. The CDR3 spans 16 residues. The chain's CDR3 is CARSRGLGEDSYEQYF. As DNA, the CDR3 is TGCGCCAGGAGCAGGGGCCTGGGGGAAGACTCCTACGAGCAGTACTTC.

V is TRBV7-9 and J is TRBJ1-5, with a possible D match to TRBD1 (5 bases). CDR1 is SEHNR and CDR2 is FQNEAQ in the germline V gene (reference sequence). The CDR3 is 13 amino acids. Deletions cut 7 bases from V and 7 bases from J, with 14 bases between. The CDR3 sequence is CASTLGGTQPQHF. CDR3 sequence (DNA): TGTGCCAGCACCCTGGGGGGGACGCAGCCCCAGCATTTT.

The chain joins TRBV28 to TRBJ1-2; 9 nucleotides align to TRBD1. This CDR3 contains 14 residues. CDR1 is MDHEN, CDR2 SYDVKM, per germline. Trimming at V came to 3 bases and at J to 6 bases, leaving 5 bases not matched to a gene. The DNA for the CDR3 is TGTGCCAGCAGTTTCGGGGACAGGGTCGATGGCTACACCTTC. Translating it yields CASSFGDRVDGYTF.

On this clone itself: The junction departs from the called germline gene at one end, perhaps through a read error. V gene TRBV5-1 combines with J gene TRBJ1-2; possibly TRBD1 for D (6 bases). CDR1 and CDR2 (germline): SGHRS, YFSETQ. The CDR3 spans 14 residues. The CDR3 region has the DNA TGCGCCAGCAGCTTGGGCCTGGGGGCTTATGGCTACCCCTTC. Its translation is CASSLGLGAYGYPF.

The genes are TRBV7-2 and TRBJ1-2; 7 bases match TRBD1. Germline CDR1 SGHTA, CDR2 FQGNSA. The CDR3 loop spans 15 amino acids. V trimming: 4 bases; J trimming: 2 bases; junction bases outside the gene matches: 7. The CDR3 here is CASSYRDSHNYGYTF. DNA for the CDR3: TGTGCCAGCAGCTACCGGGACAGTCACAACTATGGCTACACCTTC.

The V gene is TRBV6-1, the J gene TRBJ1-5; D is unclear. Germline V lookup: CDR1 MNHNS, CDR2 SASEGT. CDR3 length equals 12 residues. With 3 bases removed from V and 7 bases from J, the gap between germline ends came to 7 bases. The CDR3 DNA reads as TGTGCCAGCAGTGATTTAAGCCAGCCCCAGCATTTT. Protein sequence: CASSDLSQPQHF.

This chain links TRBV4-1 with TRBJ2-1; the match to TRBD1 covers 7 bases. V dropped 2 bases and J dropped 9; count of bases not matched to a gene: 10. CDR3 length equals 15 residues. Germline loops: CDR1 MGHRA, CDR2 YSYEKL. In DNA, the CDR3 is TGCGCCAGCAGCCAATCAGGGGGAAGGGGTATTGAGCAGTTCTTC. Translated: CASSQSGGRGIEQFF.